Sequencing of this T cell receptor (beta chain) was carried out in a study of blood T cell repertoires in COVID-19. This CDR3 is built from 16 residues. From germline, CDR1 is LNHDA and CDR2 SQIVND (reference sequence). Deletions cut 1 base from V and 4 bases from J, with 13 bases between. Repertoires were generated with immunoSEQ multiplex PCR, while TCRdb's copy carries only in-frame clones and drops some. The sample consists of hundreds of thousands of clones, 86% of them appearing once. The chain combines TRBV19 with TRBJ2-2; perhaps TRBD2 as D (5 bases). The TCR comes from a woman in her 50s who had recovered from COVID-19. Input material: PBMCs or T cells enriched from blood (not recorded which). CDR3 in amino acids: CASSIARVNPTGELFF. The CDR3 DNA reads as TGTGCCAGTAGTATAGCGAGGGTTAACCCCACCGGGGAGCTGTTTTTT.